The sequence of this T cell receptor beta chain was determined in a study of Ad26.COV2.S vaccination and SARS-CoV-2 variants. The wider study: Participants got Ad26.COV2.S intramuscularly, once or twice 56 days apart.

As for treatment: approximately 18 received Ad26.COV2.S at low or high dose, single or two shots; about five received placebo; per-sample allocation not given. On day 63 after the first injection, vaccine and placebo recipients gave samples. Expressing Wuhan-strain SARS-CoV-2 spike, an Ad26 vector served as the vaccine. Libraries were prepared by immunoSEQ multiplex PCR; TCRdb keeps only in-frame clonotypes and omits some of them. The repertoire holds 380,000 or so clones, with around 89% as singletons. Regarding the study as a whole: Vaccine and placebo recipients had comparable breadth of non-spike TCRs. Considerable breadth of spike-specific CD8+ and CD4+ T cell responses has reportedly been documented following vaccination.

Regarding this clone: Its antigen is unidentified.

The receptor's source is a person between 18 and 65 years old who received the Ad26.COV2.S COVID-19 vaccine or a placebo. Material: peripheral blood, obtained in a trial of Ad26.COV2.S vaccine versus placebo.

The CDR3: CASSVGVAGSTDTQYF. The DNA of the CDR3 is TGTGCCAGCAGCGTAGGGGTAGCGGGGAGCACAGATACGCAGTATTTT. This chain links TRBV9 with TRBJ2-3, with 8 positions matching TRBD2. This CDR3 spans 16 amino acids. V dropped 0 bases and J dropped 0; count of bases not matched to a gene: 3. CDR1 and CDR2 from the germline V gene are SGDLS and YYNGEE.